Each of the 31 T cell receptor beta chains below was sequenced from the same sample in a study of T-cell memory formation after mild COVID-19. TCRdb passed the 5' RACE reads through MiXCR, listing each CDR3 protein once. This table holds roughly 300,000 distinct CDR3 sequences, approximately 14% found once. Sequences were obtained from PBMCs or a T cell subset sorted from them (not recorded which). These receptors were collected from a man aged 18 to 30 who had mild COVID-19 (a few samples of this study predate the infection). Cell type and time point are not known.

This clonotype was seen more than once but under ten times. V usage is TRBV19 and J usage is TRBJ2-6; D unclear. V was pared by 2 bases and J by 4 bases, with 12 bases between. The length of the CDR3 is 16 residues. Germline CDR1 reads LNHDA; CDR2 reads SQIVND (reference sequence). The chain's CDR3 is CASSIIQSPGANVLTF. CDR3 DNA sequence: TGTGCCAGTAGTATAATCCAATCCCCCGGGGCCAACGTCCTGACTTTC.

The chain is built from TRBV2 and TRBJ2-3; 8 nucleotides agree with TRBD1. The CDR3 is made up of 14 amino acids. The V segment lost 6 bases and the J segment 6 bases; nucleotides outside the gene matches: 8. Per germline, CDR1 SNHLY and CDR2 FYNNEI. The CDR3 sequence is CASSDDRGWDTQYF. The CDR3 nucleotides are TGTGCCAGCAGCGATGACAGGGGTTGGGATACGCAGTATTTT.

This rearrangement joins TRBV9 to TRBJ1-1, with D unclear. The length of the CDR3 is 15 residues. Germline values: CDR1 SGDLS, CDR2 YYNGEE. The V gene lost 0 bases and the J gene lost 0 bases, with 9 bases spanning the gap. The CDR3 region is CASSVGQRMNTEAFF. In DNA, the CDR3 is TGTGCCAGCAGCGTAGGTCAGAGGATGAACACTGAAGCTTTCTTT.

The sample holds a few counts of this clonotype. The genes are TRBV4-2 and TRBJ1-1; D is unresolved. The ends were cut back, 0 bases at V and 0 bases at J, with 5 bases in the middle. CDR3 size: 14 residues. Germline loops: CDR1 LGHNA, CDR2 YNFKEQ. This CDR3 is CASSQDDMNTEAFF. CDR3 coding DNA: TGTGCCAGCAGCCAAGATGACATGAACACTGAAGCTTTCTTT.

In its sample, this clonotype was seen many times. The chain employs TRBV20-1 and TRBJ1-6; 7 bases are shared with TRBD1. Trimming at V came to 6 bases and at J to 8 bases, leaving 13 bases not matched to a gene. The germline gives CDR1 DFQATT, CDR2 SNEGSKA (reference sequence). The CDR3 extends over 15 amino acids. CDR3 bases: TGCAGTGCGCGGCTGGTTGGGGACAGTCATTCACCCCTCCACTTT. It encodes CSARLVGDSHSPLHF.

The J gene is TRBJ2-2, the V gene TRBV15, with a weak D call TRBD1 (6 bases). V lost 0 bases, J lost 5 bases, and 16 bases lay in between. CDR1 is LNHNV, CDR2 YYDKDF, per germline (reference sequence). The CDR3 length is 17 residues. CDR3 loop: CATSRDRDTLLTGELFF. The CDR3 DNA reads TGTGCCACCAGCAGAGACAGGGACACCCTTTTAACCGGGGAGCTGTTTTTT.

The DNA for the CDR3 is TGCAGTGCCCCTCCCGCCAACAGGGACCCCTACGAGCAGTACTTC. This translates into CSAPPANRDPYEQYF. The V and J genes are TRBV20-1 and TRBJ2-7; D perhaps matches TRBD1 (6 bases). The V gene's germline CDR1 is DFQATT and CDR2 SNEGSKA (reference sequence). The CDR3 extends over 15 amino acids. V shed 6 bases and J shed 2 bases, with 20 bases lying between them.

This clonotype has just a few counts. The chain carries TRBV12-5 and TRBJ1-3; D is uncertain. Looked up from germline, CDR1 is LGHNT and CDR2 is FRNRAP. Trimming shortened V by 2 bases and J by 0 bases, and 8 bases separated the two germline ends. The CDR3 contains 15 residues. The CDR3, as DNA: TGTGCTAGTGGTTTGTCTGGTCTCTCTGGAAACACCATATATTTT. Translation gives CASGLSGLSGNTIYF.

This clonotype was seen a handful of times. The CDR3 protein is CASSSWTSPIRDTQYF. Here the CDR3 DNA reads TGTGCCAGCAGTTCGTGGACTAGCCCAATCCGGGATACGCAGTATTTT. V and J are TRBV12-3 or TRBV12-4 and TRBJ2-3; 8 bases agree with TRBD2. V was clipped by 4 bases and J by 6 bases; unmatched bases: 12. This CDR3 has 16 amino acids.

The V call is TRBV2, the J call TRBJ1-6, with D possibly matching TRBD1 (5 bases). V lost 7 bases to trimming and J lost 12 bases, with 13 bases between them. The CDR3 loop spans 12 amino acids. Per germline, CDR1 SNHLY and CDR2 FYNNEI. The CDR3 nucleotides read TGTGCCAGCAACGCACCGGGACGACCCCTCCACTTT. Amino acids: CASNAPGRPLHF.

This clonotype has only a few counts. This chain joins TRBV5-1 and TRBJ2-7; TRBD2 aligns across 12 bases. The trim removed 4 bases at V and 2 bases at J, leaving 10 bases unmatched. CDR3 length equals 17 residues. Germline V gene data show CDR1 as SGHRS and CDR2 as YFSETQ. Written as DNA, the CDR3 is TGCGCCAGCAGCGCGACTAGCGGGGGCCCTCTAACCTACGAGCAGTACTTC. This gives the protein CASSATSGGPLTYEQYF.

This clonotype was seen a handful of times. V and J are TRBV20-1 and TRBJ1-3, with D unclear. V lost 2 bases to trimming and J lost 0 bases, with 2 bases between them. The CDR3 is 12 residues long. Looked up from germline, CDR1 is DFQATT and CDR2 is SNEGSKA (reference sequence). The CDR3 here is CSARNSGNTIYF. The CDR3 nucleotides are TGCAGTGCTAGAAACTCTGGAAACACCATATATTTT.

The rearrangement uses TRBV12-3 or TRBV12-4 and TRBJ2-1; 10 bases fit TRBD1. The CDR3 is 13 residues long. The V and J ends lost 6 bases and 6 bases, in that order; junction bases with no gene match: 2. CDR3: CASRGQGVNEQFF. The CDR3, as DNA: TGTGCCAGCAGAGGACAGGGGGTCAATGAGCAGTTCTTC.

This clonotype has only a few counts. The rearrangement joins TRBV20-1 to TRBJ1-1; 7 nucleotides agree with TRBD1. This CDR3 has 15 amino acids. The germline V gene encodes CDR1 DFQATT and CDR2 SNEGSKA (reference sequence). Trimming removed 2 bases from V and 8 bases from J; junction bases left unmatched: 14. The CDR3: CSARTAGGARREAFF. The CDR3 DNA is TGCAGTGCTAGAACAGCAGGGGGAGCGCGGCGGGAAGCTTTCTTT.

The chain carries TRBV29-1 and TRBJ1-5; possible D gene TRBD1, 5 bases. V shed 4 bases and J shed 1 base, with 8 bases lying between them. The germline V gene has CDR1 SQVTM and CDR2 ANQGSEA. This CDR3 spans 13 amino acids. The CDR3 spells CSVGPGSNQPQHF. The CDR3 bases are TGCAGCGTTGGGCCAGGGAGCAATCAGCCCCAGCATTTT.

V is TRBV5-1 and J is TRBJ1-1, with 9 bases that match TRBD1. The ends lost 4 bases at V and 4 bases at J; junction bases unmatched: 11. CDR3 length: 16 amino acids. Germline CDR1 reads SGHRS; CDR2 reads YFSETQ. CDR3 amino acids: CASSATGTGLSTEAFF. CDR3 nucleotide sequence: TGCGCCAGCAGCGCCACCGGGACAGGGTTGAGCACTGAAGCTTTCTTT.

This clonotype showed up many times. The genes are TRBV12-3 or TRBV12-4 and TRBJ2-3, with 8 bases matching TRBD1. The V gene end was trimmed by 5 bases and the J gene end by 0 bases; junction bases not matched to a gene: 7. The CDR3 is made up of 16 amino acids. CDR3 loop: CASSQGAALSTDTQYF. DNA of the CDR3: TGTGCCAGCAGTCAGGGGGCCGCGTTAAGCACAGATACGCAGTATTTT.

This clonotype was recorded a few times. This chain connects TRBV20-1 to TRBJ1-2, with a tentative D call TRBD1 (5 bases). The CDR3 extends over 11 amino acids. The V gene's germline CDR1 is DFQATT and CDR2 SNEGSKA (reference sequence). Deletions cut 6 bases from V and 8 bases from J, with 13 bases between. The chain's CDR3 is CSASRVPGYTF. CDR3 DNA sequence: TGCAGTGCAAGCAGGGTCCCCGGCTACACCTTC.

The CDR3, as DNA: TGCGCCAGCAGCCCCGGGACTGGTGCTTACCAAGAGACCCAGTACTTC. Encoded protein: CASSPGTGAYQETQYF. The chain recombines TRBV4-3 with TRBJ2-5; possible D gene TRBD2, 6 bases. This CDR3 has 16 amino acids. The V and J ends lost 4 bases and 0 bases respectively, with 15 bases between them. Per germline, CDR1 LGHNA and CDR2 YSLEER.

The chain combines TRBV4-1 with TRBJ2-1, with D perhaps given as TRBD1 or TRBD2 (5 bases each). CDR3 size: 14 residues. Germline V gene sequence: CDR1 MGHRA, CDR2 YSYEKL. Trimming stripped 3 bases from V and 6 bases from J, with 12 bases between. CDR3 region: CASSHRGAGNEQFF. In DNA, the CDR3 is TGCGCCAGCAGCCACCGAGGGGCGGGCAATGAGCAGTTCTTC.

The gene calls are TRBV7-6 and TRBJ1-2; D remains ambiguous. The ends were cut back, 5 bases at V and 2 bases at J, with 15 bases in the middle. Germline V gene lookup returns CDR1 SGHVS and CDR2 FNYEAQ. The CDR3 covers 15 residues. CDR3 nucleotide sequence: TGTGCCAGCAGCCCCGGGCAAAACCGAAACTATGGCTACACCTTC. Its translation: CASSPGQNRNYGYTF.

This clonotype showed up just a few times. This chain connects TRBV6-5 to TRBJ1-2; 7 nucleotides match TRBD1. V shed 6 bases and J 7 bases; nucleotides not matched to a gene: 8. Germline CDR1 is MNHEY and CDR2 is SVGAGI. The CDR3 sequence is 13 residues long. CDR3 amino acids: CASSPGQVVGYTF. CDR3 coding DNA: TGTGCCAGCAGCCCCGGACAGGTCGTTGGCTACACCTTC.

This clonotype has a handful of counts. In DNA form, the CDR3 reads TGTGCCAGCAGTTGGGTAGCGGGGGTCCAAGAGACCCAGTACTTC. Translating gives CASSWVAGVQETQYF. This sequence joins TRBV12-3 or TRBV12-4 and TRBJ2-5; 9 bases fit TRBD2. The CDR3 consists of 15 residues. Unmatched junction bases numbered 4, after V lost 4 bases and J lost 1 base.

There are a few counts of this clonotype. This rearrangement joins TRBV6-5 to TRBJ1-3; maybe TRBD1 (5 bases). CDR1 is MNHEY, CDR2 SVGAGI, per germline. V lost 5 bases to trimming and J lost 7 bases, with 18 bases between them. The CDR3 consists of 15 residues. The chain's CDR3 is CASSEERGPDNTIYF. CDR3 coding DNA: TGTGCCAGCAGTGAGGAAAGGGGACCGGATAACACCATATATTTT.

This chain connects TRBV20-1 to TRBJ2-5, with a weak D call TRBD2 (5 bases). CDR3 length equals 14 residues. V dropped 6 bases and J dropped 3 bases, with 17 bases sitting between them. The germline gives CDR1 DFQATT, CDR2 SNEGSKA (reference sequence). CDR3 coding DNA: TGCAGTGCACTACCCCAGTGGGGAGAAGAGACCCAGTACTTC. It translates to CSALPQWGEETQYF.

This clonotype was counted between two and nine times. In DNA, the CDR3 is TGTGCCAGCAGCCCTGGACAGGCTCTCGAGCAGTACTTC. Residues: CASSPGQALEQYF. The rearrangement uses TRBV11-1 and TRBJ2-7, with TRBD1 matching 7 bases. Per germline, CDR1 SGHAT and CDR2 FQDESV (reference sequence). V lost 5 bases and J lost 6; bases outside the gene matches: 7. The CDR3 is 13 residues long.

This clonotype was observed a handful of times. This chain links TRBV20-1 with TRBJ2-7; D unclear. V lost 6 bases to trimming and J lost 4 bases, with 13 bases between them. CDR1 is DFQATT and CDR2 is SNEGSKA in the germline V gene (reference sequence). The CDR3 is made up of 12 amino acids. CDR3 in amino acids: CSARKELYEQYF. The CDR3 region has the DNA TGCAGTGCGAGGAAGGAGCTTTACGAGCAGTACTTC.

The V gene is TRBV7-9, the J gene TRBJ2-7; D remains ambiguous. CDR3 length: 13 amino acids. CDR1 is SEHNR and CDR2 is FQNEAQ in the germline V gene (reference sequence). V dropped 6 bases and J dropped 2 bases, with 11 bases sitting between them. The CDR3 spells CASRPKDTYEQYV. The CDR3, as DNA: TGTGCCAGCAGACCGAAAGACACCTACGAGCAGTACGTC.

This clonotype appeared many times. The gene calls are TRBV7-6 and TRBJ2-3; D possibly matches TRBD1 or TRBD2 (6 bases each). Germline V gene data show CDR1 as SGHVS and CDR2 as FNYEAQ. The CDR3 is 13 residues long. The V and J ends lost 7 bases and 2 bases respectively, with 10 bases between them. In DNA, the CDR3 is TGTGCCAGCAACCGGGGGCCCACAGATACGCAGTATTTT. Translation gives CASNRGPTDTQYF.

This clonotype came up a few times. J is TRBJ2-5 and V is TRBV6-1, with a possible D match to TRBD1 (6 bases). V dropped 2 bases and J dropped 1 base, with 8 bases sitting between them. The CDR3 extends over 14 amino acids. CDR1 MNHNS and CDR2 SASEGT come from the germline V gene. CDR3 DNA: TGTGCCAGCAGTGAATGGGGGCCCCAAGAGACCCAGTACTTC. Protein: CASSEWGPQETQYF.

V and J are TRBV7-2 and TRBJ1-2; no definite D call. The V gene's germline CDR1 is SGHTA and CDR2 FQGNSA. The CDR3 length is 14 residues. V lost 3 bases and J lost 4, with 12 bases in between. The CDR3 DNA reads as TGTGCCAGCAGCTTTTCAGCGAGTACCTATGGCTACACCTTC. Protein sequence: CASSFSASTYGYTF.